This entry features one T cell receptor (beta chain) sequence. Sequencing used immunoSEQ multiplex PCR; TCRdb keeps in-frame clones, though not all of them. Of about 190,000 clones detected, about 83% appear once; the ten largest clones hold approximately 5.1%. The CDR3 is 13 residues long. Trimming pared 4 bases from V and 4 bases from J, leaving 9 bases between. From germline, CDR1 is SGHDT and CDR2 YYEEEE. These data are taken from a study of blood T cell repertoires in COVID-19. Whole-study context: COVID-19 samples collected from the United States, Italy and Spain covered acute and convalescent phases. Sources were T cells, B-cell-depleted T cells, or PBMCs; the material itself was cDNA or gDNA.

The chain employs TRBV5-6 and TRBJ2-1; the D gene is possibly TRBD1 (6 bases). The sequencing input was peripheral blood. The receptor was isolated from a woman between 65 and 79 years old with active or convalescent COVID-19. The CDR3, as DNA: TGTGCCAGCAGCCCAGGACAGTACAATGAGCAGTTCTTC. Protein: CASSPGQYNEQFF.